The 24 T cell receptor beta chains given below trace back to one sample, sequenced in a study of cytomegalovirus exposure and HLA in healthy donors. Only in-frame clones appear in the TCRdb table, and some are missing; sequencing was by immunoSEQ multiplex PCR. The sample yields 80,000 to 100,000 clones, about 90% seen once. Sequenced input: PBMCs. The receptors stem from a man aged 18 to 30 in good health and CMV-seropositive.

V and J are TRBV29-1 and TRBJ2-6, with D possibly TRBD1 on 6 matching bases. The CDR3 runs to 13 residues. Trimming left V 6 bases short and J 2 bases short, with 8 bases between. Germline-derived CDR1 and CDR2 are SQVTM and ANQGSEA. The CDR3 reads CSVTGPGANVLTF. CDR3 DNA sequence: TGCAGCGTCACAGGGCCTGGGGCCAACGTCCTGACTTTC.

The chain uses TRBV2 and TRBJ2-2; TRBD1 is a possible D gene (5 bases). V was cut by 8 bases and J by 2 bases, with 15 bases left in between. CDR3 size: 15 residues. Germline V lookup: CDR1 SNHLY, CDR2 FYNNEI. The CDR3 bases are TGTGCCAGCCACCTCCAGACAGCAAACACCGGGGAGCTGTTTTTT. Translating it yields CASHLQTANTGELFF.

The rearrangement joins TRBV7-9 to TRBJ2-5; 7 bases align to TRBD1. This CDR3 has 18 amino acids. Unmatched junction bases numbered 19, after V lost 5 bases and J lost 4 bases. Looked up from germline, CDR1 is SEHNR and CDR2 is FQNEAQ (reference sequence). The CDR3 nucleotides are TGTGCCAGCAGCCTATACCATGGACAGGACTGGGTTGGAGAGACCCAGTACTTC. Its translation: CASSLYHGQDWVGETQYF.

The chain carries TRBV11-2 and TRBJ1-2; 7 bases fit TRBD1. Germline CDR1 and CDR2: SGHAT and FQNNGV. The CDR3 contains 16 residues. J gave up 4 bases and V 5 bases, and 13 bases lay outside the gene matches. The CDR3 reads CASSKRTGLALYGYTF. CDR3 nucleotides: TGTGCCAGCAGCAAACGGACAGGACTGGCCCTCTATGGCTACACCTTC. Full variable domain (outside the CDR3, taken from reference TRBV11-2 and TRBJ1-2): EAGVAQSPRYKIIEKRQSVAFWCNPISGHATLYWYQQILGQGPKLLIQFQNNGVVDDSQLPKDRFSAERLKGVDSTLKIQPAKLEDSAVYLCASSKRTGLALYGYTFGSGTRLTVV.

The chain links TRBV7-9 to TRBJ2-3; unclear D gene. V lost 3 bases, J lost 4 bases, and 5 bases lay in between. In germline, CDR1 is SEHNR, CDR2 FQNEAQ (reference sequence). The CDR3 runs to 12 residues. The CDR3 sequence is CASSFLADTQYF. In nucleotides, the CDR3 is TGTGCCAGCAGCTTTCTTGCAGATACGCAGTATTTT.

The chain couples TRBV27 to TRBJ2-3; 8 positions match TRBD2. Germline lookup yields CDR1 MNHEY and CDR2 SMNVEV (reference sequence). Trimming took 8 bases from V and 5 from J; bases not matched to a gene: 12. CDR3 length: 15 amino acids. The CDR3 DNA reads as TGTGCCAGCGGGACCTCGGGGGGGCGTTTAGATACGCAGTATTTT. Translation: CASGTSGGRLDTQYF.

The CDR3, as DNA: TGTGCCACCAGCAGCGGACAGGGTCCGTATGGCTACACCTTC. This encodes CATSSGQGPYGYTF. The chain combines TRBV15 with TRBJ1-2; 8 positions match TRBD1. CDR3 length equals 14 residues. CDR1 and CDR2 from the germline V gene are LNHNV and YYDKDF (reference sequence). With V trimmed by 3 bases and J by 5 bases, 5 bases remained unmatched.

The chain recombines TRBV6-6 with TRBJ2-1, with D possibly matching TRBD2 (6 bases). The germline gives CDR1 MNHNY, CDR2 SVGAGI (reference sequence). This CDR3 spans 16 amino acids. V dropped 2 bases and J dropped 7 bases, with 18 bases sitting between them. In nucleotides, the CDR3 is TGTGCCAGCAGTTACCCCCCAGCGGGCCATAGAAATGAGCAGTTCTTC. Residues: CASSYPPAGHRNEQFF.

V usage is TRBV7-9 and J usage is TRBJ2-1, with TRBD2 matching over 13 bases. Germline loops: CDR1 SEHNR, CDR2 FQNEAQ (reference sequence). The CDR3 sequence is 17 residues long. J lost 6 bases, V lost 5 bases, and 10 bases had no gene match. The CDR3 is CASSLDRGLAGVNEQFF. CDR3 DNA: TGTGCCAGCAGCCTAGATAGAGGACTAGCGGGAGTCAATGAGCAGTTCTTC. Filled out from reference TRBV7-9 and TRBJ2-1, the complete variable domain reads DTGVSQNPRHKITKRGQNVTFRCDPISEHNRLYWYRQTLGQGPEFLTYFQNEAQLEKSRLLSDRFSAERPKGSFSTLEIQRTEQGDSAMYLCASSLDRGLAGVNEQFFGPGTRLTVL.

The V gene is TRBV7-9, the J gene TRBJ2-2; 8 bases are shared with TRBD1. CDR1 and CDR2 from the germline V gene are SEHNR and FQNEAQ (reference sequence). J was trimmed by 1 base and V by 5 bases; bases with no gene match: 3. The CDR3 has 15 amino acids. For the CDR3, the DNA is TGTGCCAGCAGCCCGGGACAGGTGAACACCGGGGAGCTGTTTTTT. Translation: CASSPGQVNTGELFF.

V usage is TRBV5-4 and J usage is TRBJ2-7; 7 bases map to TRBD1. Germline V gene lookup returns CDR1 SGHNT and CDR2 YYREEE (reference sequence). CDR3 size: 16 residues. J gave up 0 bases and V 0 bases, and 6 bases lay outside the gene matches. CDR3 sequence: CASSLAMTGSSYEQYF. Written as DNA, the CDR3 is TGTGCCAGCAGCTTGGCGATGACAGGGAGCTCCTACGAGCAGTACTTC.

The chain recombines TRBV5-4 with TRBJ2-5; 11 nucleotides align to TRBD2. This CDR3 region has 16 residues. The junction had 5 bases not matched to a gene; V was cut back by 4 bases and J by 0 bases. The germline V gene encodes CDR1 SGHNT and CDR2 YYREEE (reference sequence). CDR3 nucleotides: TGTGCCAGCAGCAAAACTAGCGGGGGTTACCAAGAGACCCAGTACTTC. Translation: CASSKTSGGYQETQYF. The whole variable domain, remainder taken from reference TRBV5-4 and TRBJ2-5, is ETGVTQSPTHLIKTRGQQVTLRCSSQSGHNTVSWYQQALGQGPQFIFQYYREEENGRGNFPPRFSGLQFPNYSSELNVNALELDDSALYLCASSKTSGGYQETQYFGPGTRLLVL.

V usage is TRBV27 and J usage is TRBJ2-3, with a tentative D call TRBD1 (6 bases). The CDR3 runs to 15 residues. V gave up 1 base and J gave up 3 bases, with 11 bases separating them. Germline CDR1 is MNHEY and CDR2 is SMNVEV (reference sequence). The CDR3 here is CASSLYQGWTDTQYF. In DNA, the CDR3 is TGTGCCAGCAGTTTATACCAGGGGTGGACAGATACGCAGTATTTT.

CDR3 nucleotide sequence: TGCAGCGTTAAAGTAAGGGACTTAGCCAAAAACATTCAGTACTTC. Encoded protein: CSVKVRDLAKNIQYF. The V and J genes are TRBV29-1 and TRBJ2-4; D possibly corresponds to TRBD2 (6 bases). Germline V lookup: CDR1 SQVTM, CDR2 ANQGSEA. Trimming removed 5 bases from V and 0 bases from J, with 14 bases in between. The CDR3 runs to 15 residues.

The V and J genes are TRBV18 and TRBJ2-5; no definite D call. This CDR3 has 13 amino acids. V shed 3 bases and J shed 0 bases, with 5 bases lying between them. Germline-derived CDR1 and CDR2 are KGHSH and LQKENI. The CDR3 DNA follows: TGTGCCAGCTCACCCCCGTACCAAGAGACCCAGTACTTC. Its translation: CASSPPYQETQYF.

V usage is TRBV10-1 and J usage is TRBJ2-2, with 7 positions matching TRBD1. After removal of 6 bases from V and 4 bases from J, the junction contained 2 bases not matched to a gene. This CDR3 spans 13 amino acids. Germline lookup yields CDR1 WNHNN and CDR2 SYGVQD (reference sequence). In DNA, the CDR3 is TGCGCCAGCAGGGCAGGGGGCACCGGGGAGCTGTTTTTT. It is translated as CASRAGGTGELFF.

The J gene is TRBJ2-2, the V gene TRBV27; 7 bases line up with TRBD2. Germline V gene data show CDR1 as MNHEY and CDR2 as SMNVEV (reference sequence). There are 14 residues in the CDR3. Trimming took 6 bases from V and 6 from J; bases not matched to a gene: 7. The CDR3 reads CASSPAGVPGELFF. As DNA, the CDR3 is TGTGCCAGCAGCCCCGCGGGGGTCCCCGGGGAGCTGTTTTTT.

This rearrangement joins TRBV7-6 to TRBJ2-3; 15 nucleotides line up with TRBD2. V trimming: 1 base; J trimming: 8 bases; junction bases outside the gene matches: 7. This CDR3 has 17 residues. Germline CDR1 reads SGHVS; CDR2 reads FNYEAQ. The CDR3 sequence: CASSLDGLAGGGGTQYF. CDR3 coding DNA: TGTGCCAGCAGCTTAGACGGACTAGCGGGAGGGGGCGGTACGCAGTATTTT.

This rearrangement joins TRBV4-3 to TRBJ2-1, with D perhaps TRBD2 (6 bases). The CDR3 consists of 16 residues. V was cut by 0 bases and J by 2 bases, with 11 bases left in between. Per germline, CDR1 LGHNA and CDR2 YSLEER. The CDR3 region is CASSQDRVAAYNEQFF. The CDR3 DNA reads TGCGCCAGCAGCCAAGATCGGGTAGCGGCCTACAATGAGCAGTTCTTC.

The chain employs TRBV9 and TRBJ2-5, with D uncertain. The CDR3 is made up of 14 amino acids. V dropped 1 base and J dropped 2 bases, with 9 bases sitting between them. Germline CDR1 SGDLS, CDR2 YYNGEE. CDR3 sequence (DNA): TGTGCCAGCAGCGTATGGGCAGAGCAAGAGACCCAGTACTTC. Its translation: CASSVWAEQETQYF.

The chain carries TRBV29-1 and TRBJ2-7; 10 bases are a match to TRBD1. Trimming took 6 bases from V and 3 from J; bases not matched to a gene: 8. The V gene's germline CDR1 is SQVTM and CDR2 ANQGSEA. The CDR3 loop spans 14 amino acids. CDR3 bases: TGCAGCGTCGCAAAGAGGACAGGGGGCTACGAGCAGTACTTC. Translated, it gives CSVAKRTGGYEQYF.

The chain employs TRBV19 and TRBJ2-5; the match to TRBD1 covers 7 bases. Germline CDR1 is LNHDA and CDR2 is SQIVND (reference sequence). The CDR3 has 16 amino acids. The V segment lost 4 bases and the J segment 3 bases; nucleotides outside the gene matches: 11. CDR3 sequence (DNA): TGTGCCAGTAGTAGCCCCGGGACAGCCGGAAAAGAGACCCAGTACTTC. This encodes CASSSPGTAGKETQYF.

In this sample, this clone turned up once. This chain joins TRBV9 and TRBJ2-7, with D possibly being TRBD2 (6 bases). The CDR3 loop spans 16 amino acids. V was trimmed by 8 bases and J by 2 bases, leaving 23 bases between them. The germline V gene encodes CDR1 SGDLS and CDR2 YYNGEE. CDR3 protein: CARTSASGTHPYEQYF. CDR3 nucleotides: TGTGCCAGAACCTCCGCGTCCGGGACTCATCCCTACGAGCAGTACTTC.

The rearrangement uses TRBV2 and TRBJ2-7; maybe TRBD1 (7 bases). The V gene's germline CDR1 is SNHLY and CDR2 FYNNEI. The CDR3 is 14 residues long. V lost 10 bases and J lost 4, with 20 bases in between. CDR3 in amino acids: CATQKGQGGYEQYF. The CDR3 coding sequence is TGTGCCACCCAGAAGGGGCAGGGGGGATACGAGCAGTACTTC.